Here is one TCR beta chain with its context. These data belong to a study of blood T cell repertoires in COVID-19. The CDR3 consists of 16 residues. With V trimmed by 3 bases and J by 9 bases, 11 bases remained unmatched. In germline, CDR1 is KGHSH, CDR2 LQKENI. Here immunoSEQ multiplex PCR was the method, and the copy in TCRdb shows in-frame clones only, minus some. The repertoire holds some 140,000 clones, with less than 80% as singletons. This chain connects TRBV18 to TRBJ2-1; 10 positions match TRBD2. The TCR comes from a man aged 55-75 years with acute or convalescent COVID-19. Sequences were obtained from peripheral blood. The CDR3 region is CASSPPGAGGLGEQFF. CDR3 in DNA: TGTGCCAGCTCACCCCCGGGAGCGGGAGGGCTTGGTGAGCAGTTCTTC.